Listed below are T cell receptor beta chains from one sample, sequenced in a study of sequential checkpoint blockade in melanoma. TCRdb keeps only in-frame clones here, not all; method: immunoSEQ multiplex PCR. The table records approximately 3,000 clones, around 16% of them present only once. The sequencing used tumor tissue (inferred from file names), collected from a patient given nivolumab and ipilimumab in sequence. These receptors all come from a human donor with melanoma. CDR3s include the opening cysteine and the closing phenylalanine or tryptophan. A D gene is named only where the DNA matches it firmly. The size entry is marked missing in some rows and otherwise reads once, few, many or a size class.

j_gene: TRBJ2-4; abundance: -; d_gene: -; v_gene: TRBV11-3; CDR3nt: TGTGCCAGCAGTACCGCGGAGGGTGCCAAAAACATTCAGTACTTC; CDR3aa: CASSTAEGAKNIQYF
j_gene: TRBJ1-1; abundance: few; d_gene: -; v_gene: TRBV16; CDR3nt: TGTGCCAGCAGCCAATTTCGGGGCAGGGGCACTGAAGCTTTCTTT; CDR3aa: CASSQFRGRGTEAFF
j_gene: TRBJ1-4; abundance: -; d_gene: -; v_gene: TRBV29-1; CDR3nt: TGCAGCGTTGAAGATCTTGCTTGGGGGCCCAATGAAAAACTGTTTTTT; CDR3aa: CSVEDLAWGPNEKLFF
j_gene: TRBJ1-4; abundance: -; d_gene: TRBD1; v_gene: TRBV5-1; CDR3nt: TGCGCCAGCAGCCCAATCGGGACAGACTTTAATGAAAAACTGTTTTTT; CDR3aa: CASSPIGTDFNEKLFF
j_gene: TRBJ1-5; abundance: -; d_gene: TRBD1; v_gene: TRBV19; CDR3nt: TGTGCCAGTAGTGGACAGGGGGGCAATCAGCCCCAGCATTTT; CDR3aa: CASSGQGGNQPQHF
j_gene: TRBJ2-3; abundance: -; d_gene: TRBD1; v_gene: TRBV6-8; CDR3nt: TGTGCCAGCAGTTTACAACAGGGGAATACGCAGTATTTT; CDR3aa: CASSLQQGNTQYF
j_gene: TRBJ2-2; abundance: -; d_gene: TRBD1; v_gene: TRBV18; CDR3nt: TGTGCCAGCTCACGAGAGTGGACAGGGAACACCGGGGAGCTGTTTTTT; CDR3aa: CASSREWTGNTGELFF
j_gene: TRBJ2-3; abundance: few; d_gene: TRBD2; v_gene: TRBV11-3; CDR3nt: TGTGCCAGCAGCACGACTAGCGGGGGTCGCAGCACAGATACGCAGTATTTT; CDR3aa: CASSTTSGGRSTDTQYF
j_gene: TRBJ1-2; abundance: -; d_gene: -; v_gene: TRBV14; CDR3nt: TGTGCCAGCAGCCGCGCGCCGGGGCAGAGTTATGGCTACACCTTC; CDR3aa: CASSRAPGQSYGYTF
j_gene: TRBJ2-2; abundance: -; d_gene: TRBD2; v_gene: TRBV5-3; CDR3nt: TGTGCCAGAAGCTTGGCGGGCCTAGCGGGGGGGCCAAACACCGGGGAGCTGTTTTTT; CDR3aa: CARSLAGLAGGPNTGELFF
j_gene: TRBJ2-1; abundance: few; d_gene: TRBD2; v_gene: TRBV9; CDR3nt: TGTGCCAGCAGCTGGACAGCGGGAGCTTCGGATGAGCAGTTCTTC; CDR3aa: CASSWTAGASDEQFF
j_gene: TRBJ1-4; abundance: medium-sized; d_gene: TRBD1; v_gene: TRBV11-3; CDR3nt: TGTGCCAGCAGTTATCACCGGACAGGGGAAAAACTGTTTTTT; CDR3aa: CASSYHRTGEKLFF
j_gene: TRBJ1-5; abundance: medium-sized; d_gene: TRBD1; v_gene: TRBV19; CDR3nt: TGTGCCAGTAGTATAGGTACAGGGGGTAGCAATCAGCCCCAGCATTTT; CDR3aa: CASSIGTGGSNQPQHF
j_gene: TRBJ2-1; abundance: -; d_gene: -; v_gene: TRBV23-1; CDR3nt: TGCGCCACCAGACAGGCCCCCGTCAATGAGCAGTTCTTC; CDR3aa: CATRQAPVNEQFF
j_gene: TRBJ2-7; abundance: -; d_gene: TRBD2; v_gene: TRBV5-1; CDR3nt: TGCGCCAGCAGCCCGGGATCTAGCGGGAGAACGGGCGAGCAGTACTTC; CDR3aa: CASSPGSSGRTGEQYF
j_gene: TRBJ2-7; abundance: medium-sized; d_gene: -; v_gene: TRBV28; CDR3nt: TGTGCCAGCAGTACACTCTTAATAGGAAGTCTTTCCTACGAGCAGTACTTC; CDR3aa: CASSTLLIGSLSYEQYF
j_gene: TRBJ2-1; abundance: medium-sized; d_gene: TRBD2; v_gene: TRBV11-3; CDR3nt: TGTGCCAGCAGCCTAGGACTAGCGGGGGACAATGAGCAGTTCTTC; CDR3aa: CASSLGLAGDNEQFF
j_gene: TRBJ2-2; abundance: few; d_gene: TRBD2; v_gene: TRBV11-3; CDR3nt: TGTGCCAGCAGCCCGCGGCTAGCGGGAACCGGGGAGCTGTTTTTT; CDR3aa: CASSPRLAGTGELFF
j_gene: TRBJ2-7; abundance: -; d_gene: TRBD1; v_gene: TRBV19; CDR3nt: TGTGCCAGTAGTATTCAGGGGGCCTACGAGCAGTACTTC; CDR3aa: CASSIQGAYEQYF
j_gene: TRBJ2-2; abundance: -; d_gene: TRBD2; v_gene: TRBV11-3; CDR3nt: TGTGCCAGCAGCTTAGAGTCCGGGACTAGCGGAGGTCGGTCCGGGGAGCTGTTTTTT; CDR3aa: CASSLESGTSGGRSGELFF
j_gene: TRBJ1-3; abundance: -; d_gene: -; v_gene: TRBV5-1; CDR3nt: TGCGCCAGCAGCTTGGAGGGACCGGACAGTGGGAACACCATATATTTT; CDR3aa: CASSLEGPDSGNTIYF
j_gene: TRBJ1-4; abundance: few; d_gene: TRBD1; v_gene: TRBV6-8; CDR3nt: TGTGCCAGCAGTCGAATCGGGACAGCAACTAATGAAAAACTGTTTTTT; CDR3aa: CASSRIGTATNEKLFF
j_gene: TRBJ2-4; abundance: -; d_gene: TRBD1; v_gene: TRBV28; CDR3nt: TGTGCCAGCAGTTTACAGGGGGCCGGACTAGCCAAAAACATTCAGTACTTC; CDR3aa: CASSLQGAGLAKNIQYF
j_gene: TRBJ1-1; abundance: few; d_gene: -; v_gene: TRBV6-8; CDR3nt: TGTGCCAGCAGTTACGATCAGGGAGGGTACACTGAAGCTTTCTTT; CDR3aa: CASSYDQGGYTEAFF
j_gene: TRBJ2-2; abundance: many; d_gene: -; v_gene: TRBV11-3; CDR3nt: TGTGCCAGCAGCTTAGGTCACCCGAACACCGGGGAGCTGTTTTTT; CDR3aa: CASSLGHPNTGELFF
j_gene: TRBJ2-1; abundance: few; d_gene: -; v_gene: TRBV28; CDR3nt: TGTGCCAGCACCATCGTGGGCCTGAATGAGCAGTTCTTC; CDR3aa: CASTIVGLNEQFF
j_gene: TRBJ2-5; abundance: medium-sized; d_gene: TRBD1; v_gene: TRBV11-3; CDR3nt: TGTGCCAGCAGCCCCGGGACAGGGCCGGAGACCCAGTACTTC; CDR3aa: CASSPGTGPETQYF